This entry describes one T cell receptor beta chain. No antigen is known for it. This sample is drawn from a study of T-cell memory formation after mild COVID-19. The wider study: There were largely donor-specific TCR clusters.

5'RACE primed at constant segments yielded TCR alpha and TCR beta cDNA libraries bearing sample barcodes and UMIs. TCRdb independently ran MiXCR on the 5' RACE reads; one entry per CDR3 protein. The sample gives under 400,000 distinct CDR3 sequences, 25% to 30% of which show up once; approximately 15% is in the top ten. Germline V gene lookup returns CDR1 SEHNR and CDR2 FQNEAQ (reference sequence). The CDR3 contains 13 residues. V lost 3 bases and J 5 bases, leaving 9 bases between the germline ends. The study, taken as a whole, reports: Clones which contracted sat mainly in CM and EM if CD4+, and in EMRA if CD8+. Memory cells collected pre-infection included some clones that later responded, suggesting cross-reactive memory joined.

The source is an adult woman who had mild COVID-19 (a few samples of this study predate the infection). Cell type and time point are not known. The V and J genes are TRBV7-9 and TRBJ2-3; D gene ambiguous. Sequencing was performed on PBMCs or a T cell subset sorted from them (not recorded which). CDR3 nucleotides: TGTGCCAGCAGCTTTATTTTAGGAGATACGCAGTATTTT. Residues: CASSFILGDTQYF.